This is a list of T cell receptor beta chains from one sample in a study of beta chain features in type 1 diabetes. This table comes from immunoSEQ multiplex PCR, and its TCRdb copy is limited to in-frame clones, with some not included. The sample includes about 900,000 clones, about a sixth of them seen just once. Sequences were obtained from naive CD4+ T cells from blood. The origin of the receptors is a woman in her late teens or twenties in good health. The CDR3 runs from the conserved cysteine through the conserved F or W. The D gene is left open where the match is weak. Rows give clone size only sometimes, using once, few, many, or a class for an expanded clone.

d_call	v_call	clone_size	j_call	cdr3_aa	cdr3_nt
-	TRBV19	-	TRBJ1-5	CASSIAGGGSNQPQHF	TGTGCCAGTAGTATAGCAGGCGGGGGCAGCAATCAGCCCCAGCATTTT
-	TRBV5-4	-	TRBJ1-5	CASSLRGFQPQHF	TGTGCCAGCAGCTTGAGAGGGTTTCAGCCCCAGCATTTT
TRBD2	TRBV27	-	TRBJ2-2	CASSLSRVGLAGDFRTGELFF	TGTGCCAGCAGTTTATCGAGAGTGGGACTAGCGGGAGATTTTCGTACCGGGGAGCTGTTTTTT
TRBD1	TRBV7-9	-	TRBJ2-5	CASSPGTGIKETQYF	TGTGCCAGCAGCCCCGGGACAGGAATAAAAGAGACCCAGTACTTC
-	TRBV7-2	few	TRBJ2-7	CASSRRTLTYEQYF	TGTGCCAGCAGCCGGCGGACGCTCACCTACGAGCAGTACTTC
-	TRBV6-5	-	TRBJ1-2	CASSYRQGYGYTF	TGTGCCAGCAGTTATCGGCAGGGCTATGGCTACACCTTC
TRBD2	TRBV7-6	few	TRBJ2-5	CASSQSGRAGETQYF	TGTGCCAGCAGCCAAAGCGGGAGGGCAGGAGAGACCCAGTACTTC
-	TRBV5-1	-	TRBJ2-5	CASGSGQHQETQYF	TGCGCCAGCGGCTCGGGACAACACCAAGAGACCCAGTACTTC
TRBD1	TRBV28	-	TRBJ1-5	CASDREMGSNQPQHF	TGTGCCAGCGACAGGGAAATGGGGAGCAATCAGCCCCAGCATTTT
TRBD2	TRBV28	few	TRBJ2-7	CASKRLAGGSEQYF	TGTGCCAGCAAGCGACTAGCGGGAGGTTCCGAGCAGTACTTC
-	TRBV7-2	-	TRBJ2-5	CASSLVVYQETQYF	TGTGCCAGCAGCTTAGTAGTTTACCAAGAGACCCAGTACTTC
-	TRBV7-2	few	TRBJ1-5	CASSLTGHQPQHF	TGTGCCAGCAGCTTAACAGGTCATCAGCCCCAGCATTTT
-	TRBV6-5	-	TRBJ1-2	CASSYSSSRDYTF	TGTGCCAGCAGTTACTCGTCAAGTCGAGACTACACCTTC
-	TRBV5-6	-	TRBJ2-1	CASSLLAGRTRYSYNEQFF	TGTGCCAGCAGCTTGCTTGCGGGGAGGACCCGATACTCCTACAATGAGCAGTTCTTC
TRBD1	TRBV28	-	TRBJ2-3	CASSLRGQGGWDTQYF	TGTGCCAGCAGTTTGCGGGGACAGGGAGGGTGGGATACGCAGTATTTT
-	TRBV21-1	-	TRBJ2-7	CASSKGCSAGGLNEQYF	TGTGCCAGCAGCAAAGGTTGTTCGGCGGGAGGGCTGAACGAGCAGTACTTC
-	TRBV25-1	-	TRBJ1-1	CASRQMNTEAFF	TGTGCCAGTAGACAGATGAACACTGAAGCTTTCTTT
TRBD2	TRBV5-1	few	TRBJ2-5	CASSLGTSGAQETQYF	TGCGCCAGCAGCTTGGGTACTAGCGGGGCCCAAGAGACCCAGTACTTC
-	TRBV14	-	TRBJ2-7	CASSHIGYEQYF	TGTGCCAGCAGCCATATCGGGTACGAGCAGTACTTC
TRBD2	TRBV10-3	-	TRBJ2-3	CAIRKAGDGSTDTQYF	TGTGCCATCAGAAAAGCGGGAGACGGGAGCACAGATACGCAGTATTTT
-	TRBV28	few	TRBJ2-7	CASSRATVNPQYF	TGTGCCAGCAGCCGGGCAACTGTTAACCCGCAGTACTTC
-	TRBV27	few	TRBJ2-7	CASSLVAEGYEQYF	TGTGCCAGCAGTTTAGTTGCGGAGGGCTACGAGCAGTACTTC
-	TRBV2	few	TRBJ1-3	CASSDRGSSGNTIYF	TGTGCCAGCAGTGACAGGGGATCCTCTGGAAACACCATATATTTT
-	TRBV9	few	TRBJ2-2	CASSVGLSWRADTGELFF	TGTGCCAGCAGCGTAGGTTTGAGTTGGAGGGCGGACACCGGGGAGCTGTTTTTT
-	TRBV7-9	-	TRBJ1-4	CASSLGTRNEKLFF	TGTGCCAGCAGCTTGGGGACGAGGAATGAAAAACTGTTTTTT
-	TRBV7-8	few	TRBJ2-1	CASSLGDFSYNEQFF	TGTGCCAGCAGCTTAGGGGACTTCTCCTACAATGAGCAGTTCTTC
TRBD1	TRBV5-6	-	TRBJ2-6	CASSLTGGGFSGANVLTF	TGTGCCAGCAGCCTGACAGGGGGCGGCTTCTCTGGGGCCAACGTCCTGACTTTC
-	TRBV6-1	few	TRBJ2-5	CAISGGGIGTEQETQYF	TGTGCCATCAGTGGTGGGGGAATTGGGACCGAGCAAGAGACCCAGTACTTC
-	TRBV6-5	-	TRBJ2-7	CASSYSGARGRYEQYF	TGTGCCAGCAGTTACTCGGGGGCCAGGGGTCGCTACGAGCAGTACTTC